The present TCR beta chain was sequenced within a study of Graves' ophthalmopathy and Graves' hyperthyroidism. From RNA, the CDR3 regions of TCR beta chains were amplified and sequenced. An initial RT-PCR round employing HTBI primers preceded a second-round multiplex PCR. One entry per CDR3 protein results from TCRdb running MiXCR on the multiplex PCR reads. The repertoire holds 200,000 to 250,000 distinct CDR3 sequences, around 42% seen once, with about 45% in the top ten. A diagnosis was made from clinical symptoms together with serum thyroxine, TRAb, thyroid ultrasound and orbital computed tomography. This clonotype occurred a few times. The CDR3 sequence is 16 residues long. V was pared by 6 bases and J by 2 bases, with 8 bases of the junction left unmatched. Looked up from germline, CDR1 is SEHNR and CDR2 is FQNEAQ (reference sequence).

This chain joins TRBV7-9 and TRBJ2-2, with 8 bases aligning to TRBD1. The sequenced sample was peripheral blood. This clonotype originated in an adult man with Graves' ophthalmopathy. CDR3 coding DNA: TGTGCCAGCAGTTACCGACAGGGGCCAAACACCGGGGAGCTGTTTTTT. Amino acid sequence: CASSYRQGPNTGELFF.